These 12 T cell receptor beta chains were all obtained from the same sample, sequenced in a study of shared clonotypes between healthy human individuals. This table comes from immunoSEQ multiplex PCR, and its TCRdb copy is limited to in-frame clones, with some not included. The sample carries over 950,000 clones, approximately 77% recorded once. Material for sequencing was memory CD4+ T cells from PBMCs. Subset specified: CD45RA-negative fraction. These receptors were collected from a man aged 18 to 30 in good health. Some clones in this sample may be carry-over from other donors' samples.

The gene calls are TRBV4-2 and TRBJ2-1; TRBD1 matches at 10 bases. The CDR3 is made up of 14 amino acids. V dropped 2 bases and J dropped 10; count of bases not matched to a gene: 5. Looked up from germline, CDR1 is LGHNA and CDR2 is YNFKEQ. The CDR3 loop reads CASSQKTGGQEQFF. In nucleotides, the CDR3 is TGTGCCAGCAGCCAAAAGACAGGGGGCCAGGAGCAGTTCTTC.

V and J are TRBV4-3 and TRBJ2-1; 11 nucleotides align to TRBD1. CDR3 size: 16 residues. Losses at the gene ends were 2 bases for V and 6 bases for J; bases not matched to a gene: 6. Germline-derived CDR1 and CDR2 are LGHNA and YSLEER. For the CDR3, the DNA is TGCGCCAGCAGCCAAACTTCCGGGACAGGGGGCAATGAGCAGTTCTTC. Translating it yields CASSQTSGTGGNEQFF.

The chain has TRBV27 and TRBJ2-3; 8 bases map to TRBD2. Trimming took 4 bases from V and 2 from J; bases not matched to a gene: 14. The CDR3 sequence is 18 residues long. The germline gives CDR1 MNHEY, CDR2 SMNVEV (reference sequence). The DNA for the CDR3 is TGTGCCAGCAGTTCCCGGATCCCTCAAGCGGGAGTCACAGATACGCAGTATTTT. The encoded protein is CASSSRIPQAGVTDTQYF.

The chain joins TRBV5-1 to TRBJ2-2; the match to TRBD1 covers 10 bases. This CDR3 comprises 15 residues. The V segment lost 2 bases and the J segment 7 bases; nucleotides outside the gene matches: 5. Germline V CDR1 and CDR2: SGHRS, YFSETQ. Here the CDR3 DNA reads TGCGCCAGCAGCTTCCGACAGGGGGCCGGCGGGGAGCTGTTTTTT. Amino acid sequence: CASSFRQGAGGELFF.

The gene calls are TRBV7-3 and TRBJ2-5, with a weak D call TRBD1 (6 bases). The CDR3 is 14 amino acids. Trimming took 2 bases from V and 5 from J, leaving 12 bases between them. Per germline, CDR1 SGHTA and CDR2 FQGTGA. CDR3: CASSLEGRGETQYF. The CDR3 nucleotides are TGTGCCAGCAGCTTAGAGGGCAGGGGCGAGACCCAGTACTTC.

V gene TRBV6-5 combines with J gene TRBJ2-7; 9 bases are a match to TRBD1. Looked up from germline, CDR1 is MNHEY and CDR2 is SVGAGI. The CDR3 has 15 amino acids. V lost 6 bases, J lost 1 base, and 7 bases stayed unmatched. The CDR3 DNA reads TGTGCCAGCAGGAGGGACAGGGAGAATTCCTACGAGCAGTACTTC. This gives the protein CASRRDRENSYEQYF.

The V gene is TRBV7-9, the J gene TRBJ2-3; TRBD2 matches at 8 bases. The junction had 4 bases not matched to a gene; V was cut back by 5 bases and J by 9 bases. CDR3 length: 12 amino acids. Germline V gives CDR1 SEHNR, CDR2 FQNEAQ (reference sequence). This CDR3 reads CASSTAGDTQYF. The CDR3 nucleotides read TGTGCCAGCAGCACAGCGGGAGACACGCAGTATTTT.

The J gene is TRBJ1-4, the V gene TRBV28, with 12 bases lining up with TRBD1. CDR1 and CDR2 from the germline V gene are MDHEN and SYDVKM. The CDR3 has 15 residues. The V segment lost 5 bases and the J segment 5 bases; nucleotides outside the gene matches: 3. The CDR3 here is CASSPGTGGNEKLFF. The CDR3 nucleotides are TGTGCCAGCAGTCCCGGGACAGGGGGCAATGAAAAACTGTTTTTT.

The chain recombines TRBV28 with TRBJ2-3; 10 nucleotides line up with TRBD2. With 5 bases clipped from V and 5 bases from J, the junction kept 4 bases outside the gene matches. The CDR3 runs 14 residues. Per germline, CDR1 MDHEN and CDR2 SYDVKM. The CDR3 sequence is CASSPRLAGDTQYF. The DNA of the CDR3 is TGTGCCAGCAGTCCCCGACTAGCGGGAGATACGCAGTATTTT.

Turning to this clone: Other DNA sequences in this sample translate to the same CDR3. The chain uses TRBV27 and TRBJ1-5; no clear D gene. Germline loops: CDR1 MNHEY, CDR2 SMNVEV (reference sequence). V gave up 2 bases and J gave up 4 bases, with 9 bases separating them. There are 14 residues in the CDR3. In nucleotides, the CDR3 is TGTGCCAGCAGTTTAGACCGCCTAAATCAGCCCCAGCATTTT. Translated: CASSLDRLNQPQHF.

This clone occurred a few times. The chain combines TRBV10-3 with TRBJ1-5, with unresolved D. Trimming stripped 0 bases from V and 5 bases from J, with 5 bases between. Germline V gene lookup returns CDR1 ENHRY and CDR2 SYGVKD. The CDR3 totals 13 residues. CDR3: CAISESPDQPQHF. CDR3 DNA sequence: TGTGCCATCAGTGAGTCCCCCGATCAGCCCCAGCATTTT.

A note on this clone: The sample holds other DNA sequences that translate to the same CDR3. DNA of the CDR3: TGTGCCAGCAGCTTGTTTTCCACAGATACGCAGTATTTT. Its protein is CASSLFSTDTQYF. The chain couples TRBV5-4 to TRBJ2-3, with no clear D. Trimming shortened V by 1 base and J by 2 bases, and 5 bases separated the two germline ends. CDR1 SGHNT and CDR2 YYREEE come from the germline V gene (reference sequence). The CDR3 is made up of 13 amino acids.